A selection of T cell receptor beta chains follows, all from one sample in a study of blood T cell repertoires in COVID-19. Data came from immunoSEQ multiplex PCR; TCRdb stores just in-frame clones and leaves some out. The data show 180,000 or so clones, about 90% seen once. Sequenced input: peripheral blood. These TCRs come from a man aged 50 to 60 with acute or convalescent COVID-19. Each CDR3 is given with its conserved first and last residue. The order of the fields is D gene, CDR3 length, V gene, clone size, J gene, CDR3 protein, CDR3 DNA. D genes are given only for firm matches. The size entry is marked missing in some rows and otherwise reads once, few, many or a size class.

>.|16|TRBV5-1|.|TRBJ2-2
CASSRGANLLTGELFF
TGCGCCAGCAGCCGGGGGGCAAATCTCCTCACCGGGGAGCTGTTTTTT
>.|18|TRBV28|.|TRBJ1-4
CASSLWILGQGTNEKLFF
TGTGCCAGCAGTTTATGGATTCTCGGTCAGGGTACTAATGAAAAACTGTTTTTT
>.|14|TRBV5-1|.|TRBJ1-4
CASSLGGGFEKLFF
TGCGCCAGCAGCTTGGGAGGAGGATTTGAAAAACTGTTTTTT
>.|15|TRBV5-1|.|TRBJ2-2
CASSWTMRDTGELFF
TGCGCCAGCAGCTGGACTATGAGGGACACCGGGGAGCTGTTTTTT
>.|12|TRBV7-2|.|TRBJ2-1
CASSLVGRDQFF
TGTGCCAGCAGCTTAGTGGGGCGGGACCAGTTCTTC
>TRBD2|18|TRBV4-1|.|TRBJ2-3
CASSPLAGGPGGLHTQYF
TGCGCCAGCAGCCCTCTAGCGGGAGGCCCCGGGGGTCTTCATACGCAGTATTTT
>.|10|TRBV2|.|TRBJ1-2
CAIGQDGYTF
TGTGCCATAGGACAAGATGGCTACACCTTC
>TRBD1|15|TRBV6-5|.|TRBJ2-5
CASSPGQGLGETQYF
TGTGCCAGCAGTCCCGGACAGGGCTTGGGAGAGACCCAGTACTTC
>.|15|TRBV19|.|TRBJ2-1
CASSISWGSWNEQFF
TGTGCCAGTAGTATCTCTTGGGGCAGTTGGAATGAGCAGTTCTTC
>TRBD1|15|TRBV3-1/TRBV3-2|.|TRBJ1-2
CASSQGWTGGYGYTF
TGTGCCAGCAGCCAAGGCTGGACAGGGGGCTATGGCTACACCTTC
>.|12|TRBV7-9|.|TRBJ1-1
CASSPGRTEAFF
TGTGCCAGCAGCCCAGGCCGGACTGAAGCTTTCTTT
>TRBD1|17|TRBV6-2/TRBV6-3|.|TRBJ1-5
CASSTDRRTHSNQPQHF
TGTGCCAGCAGTACGGACAGGCGTACTCATAGCAATCAGCCCCAGCATTTT
>.|14|TRBV7-9|.|TRBJ1-2
CASSGYGANYGYTF
TGTGCCAGCAGCGGTTACGGGGCTAACTATGGCTACACCTTC
>.|15|TRBV5-4|.|TRBJ2-1
CASSLPSGWYNEQFF
TGTGCCAGCAGCTTGCCCAGCGGGTGGTACAATGAGCAGTTCTTC
>.|15|TRBV5-4|.|TRBJ2-1
CASSFGWARYNEQFF
TGTGCCAGCAGCTTCGGCTGGGCTCGGTACAATGAGCAGTTCTTC
>.|15|TRBV24-1|.|TRBJ1-2
CATSDRRTGSDGYTF
TGTGCCACCAGTGATCGTCGAACAGGGAGTGATGGCTACACCTTC
>.|14|TRBV21-1|.|TRBJ2-1
CASSNAASPGEQFF
TGTGCCAGCAGCAATGCTGCATCCCCGGGGGAGCAGTTCTTC
>TRBD1|17|TRBV7-9|.|TRBJ2-2
CASSSQYETGAVGELFF
TGTGCCAGCAGCTCTCAATACGAGACAGGGGCCGTCGGGGAGCTGTTTTTT
>TRBD1|15|TRBV5-5|.|TRBJ2-3
CASSLGTGLTDTQYF
TGTGCCAGCAGCTTGGGGACAGGGTTAACAGATACGCAGTATTTT
>TRBD2|15|TRBV7-6|.|TRBJ2-1
CASRPTSASYNEQFF
TGTGCCAGCAGACCAACTAGCGCGTCCTACAATGAGCAGTTCTTC
>.|15|TRBV4-1|.|TRBJ2-1
CASSRSETSYNEQFF
TGCGCCAGCAGCCGTAGCGAGACCTCCTACAATGAGCAGTTCTTC
>.|19|TRBV5-5|.|TRBJ2-3
CASSPGGGGWVLSTDTQYF
TGTGCCAGCAGCCCCGGCGGTGGCGGGTGGGTTCTAAGCACAGATACGCAGTATTTT
>TRBD1|14|TRBV9|.|TRBJ2-1
CASSSGGSNNEQFF
TGTGCCAGCAGCTCAGGGGGCAGTAACAATGAGCAGTTCTTC
>.|13|TRBV2|.|TRBJ2-7
CASRRAGGYEQYF
TGTGCCAGCAGGCGTGCCGGGGGCTACGAGCAGTACTTC
>TRBD2|16|TRBV7-2|once|TRBJ2-5
CASSLEFISAGETQYF
TGTGCCAGCAGCTTAGAATTTATATCAGCGGGGGAGACCCAGTACTTC
>.|17|TRBV10-3|.|TRBJ1-4
CAISERPAGAQGEKLFF
TGTGCCATCAGTGAGCGGCCCGCAGGGGCGCAGGGTGAAAAACTGTTTTTT
>.|16|TRBV19|.|TRBJ1-5
CASSIVFRDKDQPQHF
TGTGCCAGTAGTATAGTGTTCCGGGACAAGGATCAGCCCCAGCATTTT
>.|15|TRBV9|few|TRBJ1-1
CASSPRSNLNTEAFF
TGTGCCAGCAGCCCGAGGAGTAACCTGAACACTGAAGCTTTCTTT
>.|14|TRBV29-1|once|TRBJ2-2
CSVEDWGQDGELFF
TGCAGCGTTGAAGATTGGGGGCAGGACGGGGAGCTGTTTTTT
>.|15|TRBV6-1|.|TRBJ1-6
CASSESGGRLSPLHF
TGTGCCAGCAGTGAATCGGGGGGGCGGCTTTCACCCCTCCACTTT
>.|13|TRBV18|.|TRBJ1-2
CASSPVDRTGYTF
TGTGCCAGCTCACCAGTTGACAGGACTGGCTACACCTTC
>TRBD2|15|TRBV7-3|.|TRBJ2-3
CASSLWAGDTDTQYF
TGTGCCAGCAGCTTGTGGGCGGGAGACACAGATACGCAGTATTTT
>TRBD2|18|TRBV9|.|TRBJ2-3
CASSVGLAGGVGTDTQYF
TGTGCCAGCAGCGTAGGGCTAGCGGGGGGGGTAGGAACAGATACGCAGTATTTT
>TRBD1|16|TRBV19|.|TRBJ2-6
CASSLTGGAGANVLTF
TGTGCCAGTAGCCTGACAGGGGGCGCTGGGGCCAACGTCCTGACTTTC
>.|14|TRBV13|.|TRBJ1-5
CASSLGGPNQPQHF
TGTGCCAGCAGCTTAGGTGGCCCAAATCAGCCCCAGCATTTT
>.|15|TRBV19|.|TRBJ1-4
CASSSSRGGGEKLFF
TGTGCCAGTAGTTCGAGCAGGGGAGGGGGTGAAAAACTGTTTTTT
>.|13|TRBV7-3|.|TRBJ2-3
CASSASLSDTQYF
TGTGCCAGCAGCGCGAGTCTTTCAGATACGCAGTATTTT
>TRBD1|17|TRBV7-9|once|TRBJ1-1
CASSFDPRTGWDTEAFF
TGTGCCAGCAGCTTCGACCCTCGGACAGGGTGGGACACTGAAGCTTTCTTT
>TRBD1|15|TRBV19|.|TRBJ2-2
CASNRDRGNTGELFF
TGTGCCAGTAACCGGGACAGGGGTAACACCGGGGAGCTGTTTTTT
>TRBD2|16|TRBV4-3|.|TRBJ2-2
CASSLEPGTNAGELFF
TGCGCCAGCAGCCTTGAACCAGGGACTAACGCCGGGGAGCTGTTTTTT
>.|13|TRBV4-2|.|TRBJ2-4
CASSQAPSDIQYF
TGTGCCAGCAGCCAAGCGCCCAGTGACATTCAGTACTTC
>.|16|TRBV4-2|.|TRBJ2-3
CASSHRSSGSTDTQYF
TGTGCCAGCAGCCACCGGAGCAGCGGGAGCACAGATACGCAGTATTTT
>.|12|TRBV10-3|.|TRBJ2-1
CAISATTSEQFF
TGTGCCATCAGTGCTACTACGAGTGAGCAGTTCTTC
>.|14|TRBV7-3|.|TRBJ1-1
CASSPGPMNTEAFF
TGTGCCAGCAGCCCAGGCCCCATGAACACTGAAGCTTTCTTT
>.|15|TRBV18|.|TRBJ2-1
CASSPLPGESLEQFF
TGTGCCAGCTCACCACTCCCAGGGGAGTCTCTTGAGCAGTTCTTC
>.|11|TRBV20-1|.|TRBJ1-1
CSASQTSEAFF
TGCAGTGCTAGCCAAACCAGTGAAGCTTTCTTT